This is a list of T cell receptor beta chains from one sample in a study of blood T cell repertoires in COVID-19. TCRdb's table, derived via immunoSEQ multiplex PCR, lists solely in-frame clones and lacks some. Among 150,000 to 200,000 clones, about 90% were seen once, and the ten largest hold around 1.2%. Material for sequencing was PBMCs or T cells enriched from blood (not recorded which). The receptors originated from a human donor with acute COVID-19. The donor label of this sample is uncertain. Both conserved end residues are part of each CDR3. A D gene is named only where the DNA matches it firmly. Expanded clones are given a class, and other clones once, few, many or no size at all.

V	J	size	D	CDR3	DNA
TRBV6-5	TRBJ2-3	few	.	CASSPSYATDTQYF	TGTGCCAGCAGCCCCTCCTATGCCACAGATACGCAGTATTTT
TRBV5-1	TRBJ1-2	.	TRBD1	CASSSGQGVYGYTF	TGCGCCAGCAGCTCGGGACAGGGCGTCTATGGCTACACCTTC
TRBV5-1	TRBJ2-7	.	TRBD1	CASSSGDRGHEQYF	TGCGCCAGCAGCTCGGGTGACAGGGGCCACGAGCAGTACTTC
TRBV9	TRBJ2-7	.	.	CASSALDRSYEQYF	TGTGCCAGCAGCGCCCTCGACAGGTCCTACGAGCAGTACTTC
TRBV7-9	TRBJ2-7	.	.	CASSLALRIPGSYEQYF	TGTGCCAGCAGCTTAGCACTAAGGATCCCAGGGTCCTACGAGCAGTACTTC
TRBV5-8	TRBJ2-2	.	.	CASNMAANTGELFF	TGTGCCAGCAATATGGCAGCGAACACCGGGGAGCTGTTTTTT
TRBV5-1	TRBJ2-7	.	.	CASSSIYEQYF	TGCGCCAGCAGCTCTATCTACGAGCAGTACTTC
TRBV23-1	TRBJ1-4	.	.	CASSLGAGPTNEKLFF	TGCGCCAGCAGTCTAGGGGCAGGACCGACTAATGAAAAACTGTTTTTT
TRBV19	TRBJ1-1	.	.	CASSTENSGTEAFF	TGTGCCAGTAGTACCGAGAACTCGGGCACTGAAGCTTTCTTT
TRBV27	TRBJ2-4	once	.	CASSSLLALHQNIQYF	TGTGCCAGCAGTTCGCTACTAGCACTCCATCAAAACATTCAGTACTTC
TRBV3-1/TRBV3-2	TRBJ1-1	.	.	CASSQGISGYTEAFF	TGTGCCAGCAGCCAAGGGATTTCAGGATACACTGAAGCTTTCTTT
TRBV14	TRBJ1-1	few	TRBD1	CASSQLQGIGTEAFF	TGTGCCAGCAGCCAACTACAGGGGATAGGCACTGAAGCTTTCTTT
TRBV7-9	TRBJ2-7	.	TRBD1	CASSVDRDKEQYF	TGTGCCAGCAGCGTGGACAGGGACAAGGAGCAGTACTTC
TRBV10-3	TRBJ2-7	.	TRBD2	CAIMDSGAADEQYF	TGTGCCATCATGGATAGCGGGGCGGCGGACGAGCAGTACTTC
TRBV12-3/TRBV12-4	TRBJ2-7	.	.	CASSLISAGEQYF	TGTGCCAGCAGTTTAATTAGCGCGGGGGAGCAGTACTTC
TRBV30	TRBJ2-7	.	TRBD1	CAWSVPWDRGYEQYF	TGTGCCTGGAGTGTACCGTGGGACAGGGGTTACGAGCAGTACTTC
TRBV5-1	TRBJ1-2	.	TRBD1	CASSLGQGLWDGYTF	TGCGCCAGCAGCTTGGGACAGGGCTTGTGGGATGGCTACACCTTC
TRBV2	TRBJ2-5	once	TRBD2	CASSGSGGYEETQYF	TGTGCCAGCAGCGGTAGCGGGGGTTACGAAGAGACCCAGTACTTC
TRBV5-8	TRBJ1-1	.	TRBD1	CASSRRTGSATEAFF	TGTGCCAGCAGCCGGAGGACAGGAAGTGCCACTGAAGCTTTCTTT
TRBV5-4	TRBJ2-7	.	.	CASSLDTNYEQYF	TGTGCCAGCAGCTTGGACACCAATTACGAGCAGTACTTC
TRBV2	TRBJ1-4	.	.	CASSEIRGNNEKLFF	TGTGCCAGCAGTGAAATCAGGGGCAATAATGAAAAACTGTTTTTT
TRBV25-1	TRBJ2-1	once	.	CASSALAKNEQFF	TGTGCCAGCAGTGCTCTAGCTAAGAATGAGCAGTTCTTC
TRBV11-2	TRBJ1-1	.	.	CASSLDQVTEAFF	TGTGCCAGCAGCTTAGATCAGGTCACTGAAGCTTTCTTT
TRBV7-9	TRBJ2-7	.	.	CASSLEHSYEQYF	TGTGCCAGCAGCTTAGAACATTCCTACGAGCAGTACTTC
TRBV5-1	TRBJ2-1	.	.	CASSLGFLPSYNEQFF	TGCGCCAGCAGCTTGGGTTTCCTTCCTTCCTACAATGAGCAGTTCTTC
TRBV7-9	TRBJ2-1	few	TRBD2	CASSLATSGGADEQFF	TGTGCCAGCAGCTTAGCGACTAGCGGGGGGGCGGATGAGCAGTTCTTC
TRBV3-1/TRBV3-2	TRBJ1-5	once	.	CASSLGGQPQHF	TGTGCCAGCAGCCTAGGCGGTCAGCCCCAGCATTTT
TRBV5-8	TRBJ1-1	.	.	CASSSKGDGIRKAFF	TGTGCCAGCAGCTCCAAGGGAGACGGGATTAGAAAAGCTTTCTTT
TRBV12-3/TRBV12-4	TRBJ1-2	.	.	CASSLPGSGGYTF	TGTGCCAGCAGTTTACCTGGCAGTGGTGGCTACACCTTC
TRBV19	TRBJ1-5	.	TRBD1	CASRDREGNQPQHF	TGTGCCAGCAGGGACAGGGAGGGCAATCAGCCCCAGCATTTT
TRBV9	TRBJ2-7	.	TRBD2	CASSAVPGLGYEQYF	TGTGCCAGCAGCGCAGTCCCGGGACTAGGCTACGAGCAGTACTTC